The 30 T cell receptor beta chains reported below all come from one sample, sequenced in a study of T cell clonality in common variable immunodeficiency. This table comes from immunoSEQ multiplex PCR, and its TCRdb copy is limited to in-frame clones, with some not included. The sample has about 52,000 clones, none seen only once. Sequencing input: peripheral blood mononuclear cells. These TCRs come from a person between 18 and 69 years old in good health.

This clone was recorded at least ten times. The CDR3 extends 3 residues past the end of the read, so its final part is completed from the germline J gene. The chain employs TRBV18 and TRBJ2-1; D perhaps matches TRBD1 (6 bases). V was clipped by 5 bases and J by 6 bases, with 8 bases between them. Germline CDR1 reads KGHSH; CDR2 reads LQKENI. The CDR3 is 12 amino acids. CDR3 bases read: TGTGCCAGCTCAACAGGGATCAATGAG. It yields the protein CASSTGINE. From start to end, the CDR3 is CASSTGINEQFF. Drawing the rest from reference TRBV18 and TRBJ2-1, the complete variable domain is NAGVMQNPRHLVRRRGQEARLRCSPMKGHSHVYWYRQLPEEGLKFMVYLQKENIIDESGMPKERFSAEFPKEGPSILRIQQVVRGDSAAYFCASSTGINEQFFGPGTRLTVL.

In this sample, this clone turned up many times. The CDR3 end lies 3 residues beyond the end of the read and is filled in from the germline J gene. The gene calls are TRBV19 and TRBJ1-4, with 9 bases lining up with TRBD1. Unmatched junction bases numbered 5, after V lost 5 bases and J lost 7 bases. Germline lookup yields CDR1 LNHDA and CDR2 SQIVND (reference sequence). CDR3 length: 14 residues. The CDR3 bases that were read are TGTGCCAGTAGTGTACAGGGGGCGAGTGAAAAA. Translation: CASSVQGASEK. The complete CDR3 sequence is CASSVQGASEKLFF.

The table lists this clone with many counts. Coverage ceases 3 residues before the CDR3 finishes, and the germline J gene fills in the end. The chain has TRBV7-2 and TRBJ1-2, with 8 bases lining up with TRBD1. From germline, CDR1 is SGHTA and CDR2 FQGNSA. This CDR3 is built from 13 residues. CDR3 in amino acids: CASSLEDRVGYTF. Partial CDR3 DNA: TGTGCCAGCAGCTTAGAGGACAGGGTAGGC. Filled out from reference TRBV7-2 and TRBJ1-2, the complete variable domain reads GAGVSQSPSNKVTEKGKDVELRCDPISGHTALYWYRQSLGQGLEFLIYFQGNSAPDKSGLPSDRFSAERTGGSVSTLTIQRTQQEDSAVYLCASSLEDRVGYTFGSGTRLTVV.

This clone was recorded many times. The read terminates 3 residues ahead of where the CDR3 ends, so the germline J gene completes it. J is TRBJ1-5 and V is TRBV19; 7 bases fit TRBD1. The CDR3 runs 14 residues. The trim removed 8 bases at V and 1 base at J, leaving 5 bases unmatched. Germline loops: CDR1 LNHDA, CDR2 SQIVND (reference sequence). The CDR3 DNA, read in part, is TGTGCCAGTCTGGACAGGAGAAGCAATCAGCCC. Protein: CASLDRRSNQP. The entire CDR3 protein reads CASLDRRSNQPQHF.

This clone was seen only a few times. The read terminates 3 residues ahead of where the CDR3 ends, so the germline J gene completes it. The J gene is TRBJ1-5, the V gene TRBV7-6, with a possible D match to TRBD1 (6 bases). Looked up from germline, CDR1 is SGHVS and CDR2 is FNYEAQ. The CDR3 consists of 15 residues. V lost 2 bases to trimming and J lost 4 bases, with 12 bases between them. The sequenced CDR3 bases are TGTGCCAGCAGCTTACTCCCAGGGGTAAATCAGCCC. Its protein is CASSLLPGVNQP. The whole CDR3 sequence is CASSLLPGVNQPQHF.

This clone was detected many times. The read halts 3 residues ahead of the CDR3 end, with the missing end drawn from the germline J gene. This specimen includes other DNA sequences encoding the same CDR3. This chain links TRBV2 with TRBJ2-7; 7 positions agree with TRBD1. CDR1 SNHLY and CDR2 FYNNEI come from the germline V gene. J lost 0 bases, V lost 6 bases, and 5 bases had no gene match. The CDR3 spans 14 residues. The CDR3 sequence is CASRAGTASYEQYF. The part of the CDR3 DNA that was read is TGTGCCAGCAGGGCCGGGACAGCCTCCTACGAG.

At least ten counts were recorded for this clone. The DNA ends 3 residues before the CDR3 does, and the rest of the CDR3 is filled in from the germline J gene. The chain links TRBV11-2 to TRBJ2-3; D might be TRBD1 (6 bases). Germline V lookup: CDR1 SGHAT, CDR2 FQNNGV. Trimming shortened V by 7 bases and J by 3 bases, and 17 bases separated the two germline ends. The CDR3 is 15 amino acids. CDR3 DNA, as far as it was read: TGTGCCAGCAATAGAAGACAGGAGGCAACAGATACG. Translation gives CASNRRQEATDT. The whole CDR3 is CASNRRQEATDTQYF. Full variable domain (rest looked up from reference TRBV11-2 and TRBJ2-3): EAGVAQSPRYKIIEKRQSVAFWCNPISGHATLYWYQQILGQGPKLLIQFQNNGVVDDSQLPKDRFSAERLKGVDSTLKIQPAKLEDSAVYLCASNRRQEATDTQYFGPGTRLTVL.

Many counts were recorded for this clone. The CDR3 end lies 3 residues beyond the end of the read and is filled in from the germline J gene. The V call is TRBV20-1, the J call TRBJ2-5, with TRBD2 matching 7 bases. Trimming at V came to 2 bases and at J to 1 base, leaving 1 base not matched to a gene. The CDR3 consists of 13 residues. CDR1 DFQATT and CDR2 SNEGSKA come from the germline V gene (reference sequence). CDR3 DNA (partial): TGCAGTGCTAGACGGACTAGCCAAGAGACC. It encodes CSARRTSQET. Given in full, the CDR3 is CSARRTSQETQYF.

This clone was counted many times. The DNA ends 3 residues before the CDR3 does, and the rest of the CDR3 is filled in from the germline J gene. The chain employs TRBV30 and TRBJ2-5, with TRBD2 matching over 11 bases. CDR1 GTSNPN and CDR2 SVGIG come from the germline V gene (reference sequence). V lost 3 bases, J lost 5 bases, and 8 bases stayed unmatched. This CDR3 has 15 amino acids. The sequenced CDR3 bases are TGTGCCTGGAGGGTTAGCGGGGGGGCCTGGGAGACC. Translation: CAWRVSGGAWET. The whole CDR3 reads CAWRVSGGAWETQYF.

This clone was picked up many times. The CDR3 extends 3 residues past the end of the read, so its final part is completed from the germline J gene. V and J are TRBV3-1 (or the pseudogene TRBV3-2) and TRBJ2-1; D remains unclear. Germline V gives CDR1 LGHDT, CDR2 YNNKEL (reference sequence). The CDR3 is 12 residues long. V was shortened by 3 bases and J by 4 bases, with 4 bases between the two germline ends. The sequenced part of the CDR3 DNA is TGTGCCAGCAGCCATATTTACAATGAG. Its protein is CASSHIYNE. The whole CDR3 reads CASSHIYNEQFF.

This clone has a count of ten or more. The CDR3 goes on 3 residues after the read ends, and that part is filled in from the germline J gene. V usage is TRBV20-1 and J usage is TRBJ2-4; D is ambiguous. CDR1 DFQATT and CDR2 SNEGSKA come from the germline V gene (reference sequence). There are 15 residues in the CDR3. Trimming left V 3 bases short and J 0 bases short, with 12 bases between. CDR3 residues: CSASERSLAKNIQYF. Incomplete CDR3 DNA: TGCAGTGCTAGTGAAAGGTCGCTAGCCAAAAACATT.

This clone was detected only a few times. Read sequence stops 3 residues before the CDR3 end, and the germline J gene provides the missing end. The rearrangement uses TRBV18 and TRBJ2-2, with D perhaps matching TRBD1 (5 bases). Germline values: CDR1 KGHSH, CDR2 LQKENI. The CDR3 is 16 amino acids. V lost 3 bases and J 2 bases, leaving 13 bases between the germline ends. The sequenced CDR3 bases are TGTGCCAGCTCACCGCGACAGAGTTCCAACACCGGGGAG. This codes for CASSPRQSSNTGE. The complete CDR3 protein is CASSPRQSSNTGELFF.

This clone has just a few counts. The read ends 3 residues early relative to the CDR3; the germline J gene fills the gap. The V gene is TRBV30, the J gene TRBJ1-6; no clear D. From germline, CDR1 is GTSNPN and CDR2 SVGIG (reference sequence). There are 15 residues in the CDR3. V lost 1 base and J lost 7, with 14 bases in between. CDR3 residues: CAWSALGILNSPLHF. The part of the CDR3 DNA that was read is TGTGCCTGGAGTGCACTAGGTATTCTAAATTCACCC.

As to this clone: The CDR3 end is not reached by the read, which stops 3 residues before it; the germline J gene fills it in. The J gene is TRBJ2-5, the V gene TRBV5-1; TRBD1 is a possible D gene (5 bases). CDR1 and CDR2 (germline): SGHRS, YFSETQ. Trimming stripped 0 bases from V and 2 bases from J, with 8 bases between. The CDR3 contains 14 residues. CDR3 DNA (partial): TGCGCCAGCAGCTTGGACAGGTTTCAAGAGACC. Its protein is CASSLDRFQET. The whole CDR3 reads CASSLDRFQETQYF.

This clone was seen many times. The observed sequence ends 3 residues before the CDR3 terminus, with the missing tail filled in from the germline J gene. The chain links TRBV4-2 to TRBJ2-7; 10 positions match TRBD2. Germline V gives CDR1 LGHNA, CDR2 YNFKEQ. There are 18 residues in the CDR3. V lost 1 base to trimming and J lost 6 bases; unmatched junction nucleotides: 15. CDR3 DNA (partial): TGTGCCAGCAGCCAAGCCCAAGGGCGCCTAGCGGGAGATAGCGAG. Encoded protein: CASSQAQGRLAGDSE. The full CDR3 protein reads CASSQAQGRLAGDSEQYF.

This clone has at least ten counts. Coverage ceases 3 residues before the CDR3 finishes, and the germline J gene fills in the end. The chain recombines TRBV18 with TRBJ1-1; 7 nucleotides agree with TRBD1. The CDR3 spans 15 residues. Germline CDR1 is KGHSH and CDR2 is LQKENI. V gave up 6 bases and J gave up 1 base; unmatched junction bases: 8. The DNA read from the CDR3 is TGTGCCAGCTCCCCTTTACAGGGGCCGAACACTGAA. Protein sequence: CASSPLQGPNTE. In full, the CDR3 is CASSPLQGPNTEAFF. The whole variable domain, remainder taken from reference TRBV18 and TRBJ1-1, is NAGVMQNPRHLVRRRGQEARLRCSPMKGHSHVYWYRQLPEEGLKFMVYLQKENIIDESGMPKERFSAEFPKEGPSILRIQQVVRGDSAAYFCASSPLQGPNTEAFFGQGTRLTVV.

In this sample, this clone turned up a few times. The CDR3 DNA, read in part, is TGTGCCAGCAGCCCGGGACAGAGCTTCTACGAG. Its protein is CASSPGQSFYE. The full CDR3 protein reads CASSPGQSFYEQYF. V and J are TRBV11-2 and TRBJ2-7, with 7 bases identical to TRBD1. Read coverage stops 3 residues before the CDR3 terminus; the germline J gene supplies the remainder. This CDR3 is 14 amino acids long. V shed 5 bases and J 3 bases; nucleotides not matched to a gene: 7. Germline lookup yields CDR1 SGHAT and CDR2 FQNNGV.

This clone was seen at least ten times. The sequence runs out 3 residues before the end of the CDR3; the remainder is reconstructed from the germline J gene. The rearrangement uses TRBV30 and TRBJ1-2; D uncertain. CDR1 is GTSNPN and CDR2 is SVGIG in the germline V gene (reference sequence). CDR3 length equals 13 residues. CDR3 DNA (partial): TGTGCCTGGAGTGTATTGAGCGGGTCAGGC. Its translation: CAWSVLSGSG. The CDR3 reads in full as CAWSVLSGSGYTF.

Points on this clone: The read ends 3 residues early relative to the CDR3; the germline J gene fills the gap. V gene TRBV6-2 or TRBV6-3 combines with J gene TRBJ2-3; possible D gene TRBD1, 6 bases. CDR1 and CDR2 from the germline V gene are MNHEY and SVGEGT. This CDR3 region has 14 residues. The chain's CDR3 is CASSVDSLIETQYF. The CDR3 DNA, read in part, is TGTGCCAGCAGTGTGGACAGCTTAATAGAGACG.

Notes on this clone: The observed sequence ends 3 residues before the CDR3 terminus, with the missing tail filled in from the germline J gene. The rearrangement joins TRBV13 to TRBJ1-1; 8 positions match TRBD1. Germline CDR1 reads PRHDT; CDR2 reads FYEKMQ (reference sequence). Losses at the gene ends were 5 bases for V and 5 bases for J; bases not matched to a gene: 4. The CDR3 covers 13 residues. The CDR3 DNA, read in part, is TGTGCCAGCAGCCCAGGGGGCAGGACTGAA. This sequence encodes CASSPGGRTE. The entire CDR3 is CASSPGGRTEAFF.

This CDR3 reads CASSLGAGSEETQYF. The CDR3 bases that were read are TGTGCCAGCAGCTTAGGGGCAGGGTCGGAGGAGACC. The V gene is TRBV7-7, the J gene TRBJ2-5; possible D gene TRBD1, 5 bases. The read finishes 3 residues shy of the CDR3 end, and the germline J gene is used to complete it. V gave up 1 base and J gave up 5 bases, with 14 bases separating them. Per germline, CDR1 SSHAT and CDR2 FNYEAQ (reference sequence). The CDR3 totals 15 residues.

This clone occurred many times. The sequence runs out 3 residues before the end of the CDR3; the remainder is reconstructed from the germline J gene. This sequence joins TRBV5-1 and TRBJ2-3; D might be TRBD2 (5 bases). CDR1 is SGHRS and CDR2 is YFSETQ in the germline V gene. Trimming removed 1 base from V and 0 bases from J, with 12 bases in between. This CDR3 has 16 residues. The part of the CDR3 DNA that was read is TGCGCCAGCAGCTTGAGGACTTTGGACAGCACAGATACG. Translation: CASSLRTLDSTDT. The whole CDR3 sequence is CASSLRTLDSTDTQYF.

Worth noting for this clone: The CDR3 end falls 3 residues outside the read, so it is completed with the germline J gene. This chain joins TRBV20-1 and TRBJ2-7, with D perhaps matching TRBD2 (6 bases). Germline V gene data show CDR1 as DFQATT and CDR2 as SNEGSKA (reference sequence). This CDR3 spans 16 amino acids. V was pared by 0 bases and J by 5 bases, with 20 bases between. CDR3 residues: CSARDPGGAGPDEQYF. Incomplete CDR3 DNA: TGCAGTGCTAGAGATCCTGGCGGGGCGGGGCCTGACGAG.

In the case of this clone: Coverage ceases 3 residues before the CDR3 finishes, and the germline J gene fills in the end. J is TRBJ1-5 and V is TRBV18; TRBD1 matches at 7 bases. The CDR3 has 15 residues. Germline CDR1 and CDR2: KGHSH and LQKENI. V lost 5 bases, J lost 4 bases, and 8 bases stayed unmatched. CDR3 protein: CASSTTGTSNQPQHF. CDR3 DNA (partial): TGTGCCAGCTCAACGACAGGGACTTCTAATCAGCCC.

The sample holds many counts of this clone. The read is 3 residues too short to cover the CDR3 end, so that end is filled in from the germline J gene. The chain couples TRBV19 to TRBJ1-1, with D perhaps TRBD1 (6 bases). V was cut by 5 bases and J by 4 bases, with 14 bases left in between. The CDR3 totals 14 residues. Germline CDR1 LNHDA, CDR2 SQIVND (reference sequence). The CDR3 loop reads CASSYDRRGTEAFF. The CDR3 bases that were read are TGTGCCAGTAGTTACGACAGGAGGGGCACTGAA.

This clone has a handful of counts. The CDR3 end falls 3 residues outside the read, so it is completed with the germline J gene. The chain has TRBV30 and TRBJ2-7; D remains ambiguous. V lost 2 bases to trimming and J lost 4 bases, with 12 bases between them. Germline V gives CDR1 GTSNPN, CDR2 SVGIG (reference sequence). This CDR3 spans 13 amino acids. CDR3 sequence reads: CAWSLPAVYEQYF. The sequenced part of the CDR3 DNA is TGTGCCTGGAGTCTACCGGCGGTGTACGAG. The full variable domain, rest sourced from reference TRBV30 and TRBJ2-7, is SQTIHQWPATLVQPVGSPLSLECTVEGTSNPNLYWYRQAAGRGLQLLFYSVGIGQISSEVPQNLSASRPQDRQFILSSKKLLLSDSGFYLCAWSLPAVYEQYFGPGTRLTVT.

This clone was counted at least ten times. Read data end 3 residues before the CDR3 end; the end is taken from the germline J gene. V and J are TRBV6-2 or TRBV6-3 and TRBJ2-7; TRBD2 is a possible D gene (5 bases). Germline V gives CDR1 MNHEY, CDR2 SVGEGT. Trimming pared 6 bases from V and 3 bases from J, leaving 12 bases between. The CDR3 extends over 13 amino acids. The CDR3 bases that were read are TGTGCCAGCAGATCGACTACTCACTACGAG. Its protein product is CASRSTTHYE. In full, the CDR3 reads CASRSTTHYEQYF.

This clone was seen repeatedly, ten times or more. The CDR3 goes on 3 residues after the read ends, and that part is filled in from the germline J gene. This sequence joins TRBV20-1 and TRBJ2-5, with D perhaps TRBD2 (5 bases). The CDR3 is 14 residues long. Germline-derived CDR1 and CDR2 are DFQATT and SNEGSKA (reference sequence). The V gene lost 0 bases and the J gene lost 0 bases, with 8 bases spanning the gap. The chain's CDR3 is CSARDEGHQETQYF. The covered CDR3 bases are TGCAGTGCTAGAGATGAGGGTCACCAAGAGACC.

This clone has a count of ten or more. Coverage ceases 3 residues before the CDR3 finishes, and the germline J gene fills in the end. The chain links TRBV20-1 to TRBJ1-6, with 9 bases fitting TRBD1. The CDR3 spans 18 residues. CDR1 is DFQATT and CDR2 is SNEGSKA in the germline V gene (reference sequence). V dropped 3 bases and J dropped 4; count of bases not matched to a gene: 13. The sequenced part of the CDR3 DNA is TGCAGTGCTAGGTCCCTTTTCACGGACAGGGGTTATAATTCACCC. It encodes CSARSLFTDRGYNSP. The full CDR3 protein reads CSARSLFTDRGYNSPLHF.

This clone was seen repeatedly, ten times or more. The DNA read from the CDR3 is TGCAGTGCGGGACACAGGGGAAGGGGGGCTTACGAG. Its protein is CSAGHRGRGAYE. The whole CDR3 sequence is CSAGHRGRGAYEQYF. The rearrangement links TRBV20-1 to TRBJ2-7; D is perhaps TRBD1 (7 bases). The read finishes 3 residues shy of the CDR3 end, and the germline J gene is used to complete it. Trimming removed 6 bases at V and 4 bases at J, with 22 bases between. The CDR3 extends over 15 amino acids. The germline CDR1 and CDR2 sequences are DFQATT and SNEGSKA (reference sequence).